The present T cell receptor (beta chain) was sequenced within a study of T cells in Graves' hyperthyroidism and ophthalmopathy. Study-wide context: Peripheral blood was taken when the disease was first diagnosed, before any treatment began.

The study left out patients who had uncontrolled infection, other autoimmune disease, pregnancy or lactation. This sample holds PBMCs from approximately 10 ml fresh peripheral blood. Regarding the study as a whole: Ophthalmopathy was separated from stable hyperthyroidism by a 13 V-J model.

Regions amplified from RNA transcripts were the TCR beta CDR3 regions. TCR CDR3 regions were first amplified by RT-PCR with HTBI primers. Each CDR3 protein is one row after TCRdb ran MiXCR on the multiplex PCR reads. The sample carries about 96,000 distinct CDR3 sequences, over 50% recorded once. The CDR3 adds up to 20 amino acids, both ends counted. The germline CDR1 and CDR2 sequences are SEHNR and FQNEAQ (reference sequence). About this clonotype: The target antigen is unknown. The limits of the CDR3 on the DNA are not certain, so only TCRdb's listed CDR3 is given.

The TCR originated in a woman in her thirties or forties with Graves' hyperthyroidism. Material for sequencing was blood. The chain joins TRBV7-9 to TRBJ2-7; TRBD1 is the table's D call and was not checked against the DNA. The chain's CDR3 is CASSIYLCSVFSTDSYEQYF.